This TCR beta chain stems from a study of lymphopenia after photon versus proton radiotherapy. On this clone: Its antigen remains unidentified.

Study findings and constraints: After lymphocyte nadir, photon-treated repertoires showed oligoclonal expansion, especially CD8+ Temra. Photon-treated patients lost naive T cells and TCR diversity; proton-treated stayed stable. Larger post-nadir TCR diversity loss correlated inversely with survival in deceased patients.

The CDR3 consists of 12 residues. Germline-derived CDR1 and CDR2 are SGHDT and YYEEEE. V gave up 4 bases and J gave up 8 bases, with 11 bases separating them. Assay: immunoSEQ multiplex PCR; the TCRdb copy retains only in-frame clones and omits some. Here the sample spans about 83,000 clones, approximately 82% being singletons. The chain is built from TRBV5-6 and TRBJ2-3; the D call may be TRBD1 or TRBD2 (5 bases each). The sample was peripheral blood, taken from a patient treated with proton-based radiotherapy. The clonotype was recovered from a man aged 55 to 70 with pancreatic cancer. The DNA of the CDR3 is TGTGCCAGCAGCCGGGGCCCTCTTACGCAGTATTTT. This translates into CASSRGPLTQYF. The variable domain in full, completed from reference TRBV5-6 and TRBJ2-3, reads DAGVTQSPTHLIKTRGQQVTLRCSPKSGHDTVSWYQQALGQGPQFIFQYYEEEERQRGNFPDRFSGHQFPNYSSELNVNALLLGDSALYLCASSRGPLTQYFGPGTRLTVL.